One and the same sample provided the 31 T cell receptor beta chains below, sequenced in a study of blood T cell repertoires in COVID-19. Produced via immunoSEQ multiplex PCR; TCRdb's table is partial and in-frame only. The sample lists fewer than 85,000 clones, under 80% occurring once. The sequenced sample consisted of peripheral blood. These receptors originate from a woman of 80 years or more with active or convalescent COVID-19.

The chain recombines TRBV10-3 with TRBJ1-1, with a weak D call TRBD1 (6 bases). Germline CDR1 ENHRY, CDR2 SYGVKD. The CDR3 spans 16 residues. The V gene lost 6 bases and the J gene lost 0 bases, with 17 bases spanning the gap. CDR3 region: CAISTGNDFMNTEAFF. CDR3 in DNA: TGTGCCATCAGCACAGGGAACGATTTTATGAACACTGAAGCTTTCTTT.

Concerning this clone itself: Likely a read error: the CDR3 ends without its conserved phenylalanine or tryptophan. The chain has TRBV27 and TRBJ1-6; D remains unclear. Germline V gives CDR1 MNHEY, CDR2 SMNVEV (reference sequence). The CDR3 is 12 amino acids. CDR3 region: CVSGFTNSPLHL. CDR3 in DNA: TGTGTCAGCGGGTTCACTAATTCACCCCTCCACCTT.

CDR3 bases: TGTGCCAGCAGCGTAGTATCCGACACCGGGGAGCTGTTTTTT. Its translation: CASSVVSDTGELFF. The V call is TRBV9, the J call TRBJ2-2; D gene uncertain. Deletions cut 0 bases from V and 3 bases from J, with 6 bases between. Germline values: CDR1 SGDLS, CDR2 YYNGEE. The length of the CDR3 is 14 residues.

The rearrangement links TRBV30 to TRBJ1-1; 9 bases line up with TRBD1. The J segment lost 12 bases and the V segment lost 6 bases, leaving 11 bases of the junction unmatched. Germline CDR1 is GTSNPN and CDR2 is SVGIG (reference sequence). This CDR3 spans 12 amino acids. CDR3 nucleotide sequence: TGTGCCTGCGACCGGGACAGGGTTAGAACTTTCTTT. Translating it yields CACDRDRVRTFF.

This clone has only a few counts. J is TRBJ1-1 and V is TRBV19; D remains unclear. The V end was cut by 3 bases, the J end by 6 bases, with 5 bases between. The CDR3 has 11 amino acids. Looked up from germline, CDR1 is LNHDA and CDR2 is SQIVND (reference sequence). Here the CDR3 DNA reads TGTGCCAGTAGTATTTCTGCTGAAGCTTTCTTT. It translates to CASSISAEAFF. Based on the CDR3 plus reference TRBV19 and TRBJ1-1, the full variable domain is DGGITQSPKYLFRKEGQNVTLSCEQNLNHDAMYWYRQDPGQGLRLIYYSQIVNDFQKGDIAEGYSVSREKKESFPLTVTSAQKNPTAFYLCASSISAEAFFGQGTRLTVV.

The chain carries TRBV7-6 and TRBJ2-1; 7 positions match TRBD1. The CDR3 consists of 15 residues. Germline trimming cut 1 base from V and 8 bases from J; bases unmatched to any gene: 8. Germline CDR1 and CDR2: SGHVS and FNYEAQ. The CDR3 loop reads CASSLDVGQGDEQFF. Written as DNA, the CDR3 is TGTGCCAGCAGCTTAGACGTGGGGCAGGGGGATGAGCAGTTCTTC.

This clone was counted only a few times. The chain is built from TRBV30 and TRBJ1-4, with D possibly matching TRBD1 (6 bases). The CDR3 contains 12 residues. Deletions cut 8 bases from V and 5 bases from J, with 12 bases between. Looked up from germline, CDR1 is GTSNPN and CDR2 is SVGIG (reference sequence). The CDR3 DNA sequence: TGTGCCGGGACAAGCCGGAATGAAAAACTGTTTTTT. Translation: CAGTSRNEKLFF.

This chain connects TRBV28 to TRBJ2-1; TRBD2 matches at 8 bases. The CDR3 covers 15 residues. Trimming took 7 bases from V and 8 from J; bases not matched to a gene: 13. Germline assignment: CDR1 MDHEN and CDR2 SYDVKM. The DNA for the CDR3 is TGTGCCAGCAAAGCCGCGGGGGGAAGCAGGCATGAGCAGTTCTTC. It yields the protein CASKAAGGSRHEQFF.

The chain employs TRBV7-2 and TRBJ1-4, with D possibly being TRBD1 (6 bases). This CDR3 has 14 amino acids. The V gene's germline CDR1 is SGHTA and CDR2 FQGNSA. Between the trimmed V and J ends, which lost 5 bases and 7 bases, there was a span of 14 bases. As DNA, the CDR3 is TGTACCAGCAGCGCTCCAGGGGAGAGTGAAAAACTGTTTTTT. Protein: CTSSAPGESEKLFF.

The V call is TRBV12-3 or TRBV12-4, the J call TRBJ1-2; 8 bases are a match to TRBD1. This CDR3 comprises 13 residues. J gave up 8 bases and V 6 bases, and 8 bases lay outside the gene matches. CDR3 nucleotide sequence: TGTGCCAGCAGCCAGACGACAGGGGTCGGCTACACCTTC. This encodes CASSQTTGVGYTF.

This clone was detected only a few times. The V gene is TRBV15, the J gene TRBJ1-6, with 7 positions matching TRBD1. V trimming: 0 bases; J trimming: 7 bases; junction bases outside the gene matches: 9. The CDR3 contains 17 residues. Germline V gives CDR1 LNHNV, CDR2 YYDKDF (reference sequence). This CDR3 is CATSRDRTATGNSPLHF. DNA for the CDR3: TGTGCCACCAGCAGAGATCGGACGGCGACAGGGAATTCACCCCTCCACTTT. Variable domain in full (rest from reference TRBV15 and TRBJ1-6): DAMVIQNPRYQVTQFGKPVTLSCSQTLNHNVMYWYQQKSSQAPKLLFHYYDKDFNNEADTPDNFQSRRPNTSFCFLDIRSPGLGDTAMYLCATSRDRTATGNSPLHFGNGTRLTVT.

This clone turned up a few times. The gene calls are TRBV12-3 or TRBV12-4 and TRBJ2-1; D gene ambiguous. The CDR3 covers 13 residues. V dropped 2 bases and J dropped 7 bases, with 9 bases sitting between them. This chain's CDR3 is CASSLSPRNEQFF. DNA of the CDR3: TGTGCCAGCAGTTTAAGCCCGAGGAATGAGCAGTTCTTC.

The rearrangement joins TRBV9 to TRBJ2-1; tentatively, D is TRBD1 (5 bases). In germline, CDR1 is SGDLS, CDR2 YYNGEE. This CDR3 contains 14 residues. V shed 2 bases and J shed 9 bases, with 15 bases lying between them. CDR3 residues: CASSVNWGLGEQFF. In nucleotides, the CDR3 is TGTGCCAGCAGCGTCAATTGGGGCTTGGGTGAGCAGTTCTTC. The whole variable domain, filled in from reference TRBV9 and TRBJ2-1, reads DSGVTQTPKHLITATGQRVTLRCSPRSGDLSVYWYQQSLDQGLQFLIQYYNGEERAKGNILERFSAQQFPDLHSELNLSSLELGDSALYFCASSVNWGLGEQFFGPGTRLTVL.

For the CDR3, the DNA is TGTGCCAGCAGCCCCAGCGGGGGAGAAGAGACCCAGTACTTC. Amino acids: CASSPSGGEETQYF. The chain joins TRBV5-5 to TRBJ2-5; 8 positions match TRBD2. Germline-derived CDR1 and CDR2 are SGHKS and YYEKEE (reference sequence). With 4 bases clipped from V and 3 bases from J, the junction kept 5 bases outside the gene matches. The length of the CDR3 is 14 residues.

The chain uses TRBV7-2 and TRBJ1-5; 11 positions agree with TRBD1. This CDR3 comprises 15 residues. Looked up from germline, CDR1 is SGHTA and CDR2 is FQGNSA. V lost 1 base, J lost 6 bases, and 2 bases stayed unmatched. CDR3 residues: CASSLGTGGSQPQHF. CDR3 DNA sequence: TGTGCCAGCAGCTTAGGGACAGGGGGCAGTCAGCCCCAGCATTTT. Supplemented by reference TRBV7-2 and TRBJ1-5, the full variable domain reads GAGVSQSPSNKVTEKGKDVELRCDPISGHTALYWYRQSLGQGLEFLIYFQGNSAPDKSGLPSDRFSAERTGGSVSTLTIQRTQQEDSAVYLCASSLGTGGSQPQHFGDGTRLSIL.

The rearrangement joins TRBV6-5 to TRBJ1-5; 7 bases line up with TRBD1. The CDR3 extends over 15 amino acids. Per the germline V gene, CDR1 is MNHEY and CDR2 is SVGAGI. V lost 6 bases to trimming and J lost 7 bases; unmatched junction nucleotides: 12. CDR3 loop: CASRAMTGPSQPQHF. CDR3 DNA: TGTGCCAGCAGAGCGATGACAGGGCCCAGCCAGCCCCAGCATTTT.

The chain links TRBV30 to TRBJ1-2, with D hard to call. Germline CDR1 reads GTSNPN; CDR2 reads SVGIG (reference sequence). Trimming took 2 bases from V and 1 from J, leaving 8 bases between them. There are 13 residues in the CDR3. CDR3 in DNA: TGTGCCTGGAGTAGAGGGAATAACTATGGCTACACCTTC. Translated, it gives CAWSRGNNYGYTF.

The chain joins TRBV4-1 to TRBJ1-2; the match to TRBD1 covers 7 bases. Germline CDR1 MGHRA, CDR2 YSYEKL. There are 16 residues in the CDR3. Trimming at V came to 3 bases and at J to 7 bases, leaving 14 bases not matched to a gene. In DNA, the CDR3 is TGCGCCAGCAGCCATCGGACAGGCAGCAGGGTAGGTGGCTACACCTTC. This codes for CASSHRTGSRVGGYTF.

The V gene is TRBV19, the J gene TRBJ2-1; unclear D gene. V was trimmed by 3 bases and J by 5 bases, leaving 11 bases between them. This CDR3 contains 14 residues. The germline gives CDR1 LNHDA, CDR2 SQIVND (reference sequence). The CDR3 coding sequence is TGTGCCAGTAGTATTGGCGGCCTAAACAATGAGCAGTTCTTC. Protein: CASSIGGLNNEQFF.

The chain has TRBV10-1 and TRBJ2-3; perhaps TRBD2 as D (7 bases). Trimming left V 2 bases short and J 5 bases short, with 11 bases between. The V gene's germline CDR1 is WNHNN and CDR2 SYGVQD (reference sequence). CDR3 length: 14 residues. The CDR3 bases are TGCGCCAGCAGTGAGAGGGGGGGCCAAGATACGCAGTATTTT. Translated: CASSERGGQDTQYF.

The chain has TRBV9 and TRBJ2-1; 9 positions match TRBD1. The CDR3 loop spans 14 amino acids. J was trimmed by 7 bases and V by 4 bases; bases with no gene match: 6. Germline assignment: CDR1 SGDLS and CDR2 YYNGEE. This CDR3 reads CASSPWDRANEQFF. CDR3 bases: TGTGCCAGCAGCCCTTGGGACAGGGCGAATGAGCAGTTCTTC.

J is TRBJ2-3 and V is TRBV7-8, with 11 bases lining up with TRBD2. The CDR3 contains 16 residues. J gave up 3 bases and V 1 base, and 3 bases lay outside the gene matches. The germline gives CDR1 SGHVS, CDR2 FQNEAQ. CDR3 in amino acids: CASSLGGLAVTDTQYF. The CDR3 region has the DNA TGTGCCAGCAGCTTAGGGGGACTAGCGGTAACAGATACGCAGTATTTT.

The rearrangement uses TRBV5-1 and TRBJ1-2, with TRBD1 identical over 7 bases. V shed 4 bases, J shed 4 bases, and the junction held 7 bases outside the gene matches. The CDR3 runs to 14 residues. Germline V gene data show CDR1 as SGHRS and CDR2 as YFSETQ. CDR3 protein: CASSETGRGYGYTF. CDR3 bases: TGCGCCAGCAGCGAGACAGGGAGAGGCTATGGCTACACCTTC.

The chain combines TRBV6-1 with TRBJ1-5; D remains ambiguous. V lost 2 bases and J lost 5, with 10 bases in between. Germline V lookup: CDR1 MNHNS, CDR2 SASEGT. The CDR3 consists of 14 residues. The CDR3 here is CASSESGFYQPQHF. Written as DNA, the CDR3 is TGTGCCAGCAGTGAAAGCGGATTTTATCAGCCCCAGCATTTT.

The rearrangement uses TRBV30 and TRBJ1-2; D unclear. CDR1 and CDR2 (germline): GTSNPN, SVGIG (reference sequence). This CDR3 spans 12 amino acids. V lost 5 bases to trimming and J lost 0 bases, with 7 bases between them. CDR3 DNA: TGTGCCTGGGGACTATCTAACTATGGCTACACCTTC. Translation: CAWGLSNYGYTF. Full variable domain (missing parts from reference TRBV30 and TRBJ1-2): SQTIHQWPATLVQPVGSPLSLECTVEGTSNPNLYWYRQAAGRGLQLLFYSVGIGQISSEVPQNLSASRPQDRQFILSSKKLLLSDSGFYLCAWGLSNYGYTFGSGTRLTVV.

The chain employs TRBV6-2 or TRBV6-3 and TRBJ2-5, with TRBD1 matching 7 bases. Germline CDR1 MNHEY, CDR2 SVGEGT. The V and J ends lost 6 bases and 5 bases, in that order; junction bases with no gene match: 12. The CDR3 contains 15 residues. The CDR3 sequence: CASSPPDRRGETQYF. The CDR3 nucleotides read TGTGCCAGCAGCCCACCGGACAGGCGAGGGGAGACCCAGTACTTC.

The rearrangement links TRBV4-3 to TRBJ1-2; 8 bases map to TRBD1. Trimming at V came to 0 bases and at J to 7 bases, leaving 4 bases not matched to a gene. Per germline, CDR1 LGHNA and CDR2 YSLEER. This CDR3 has 14 amino acids. The CDR3 DNA reads TGCGCCAGCAGCCAAGAACTCAGGGGGCTTGGCTACACCTTC. Translating it yields CASSQELRGLGYTF.

This chain links TRBV27 with TRBJ1-5, with D hard to call. Trimming removed 2 bases at V and 1 base at J, with 6 bases between. The germline V gene has CDR1 MNHEY and CDR2 SMNVEV (reference sequence). This CDR3 spans 14 amino acids. The CDR3 region is CASSLRRSNQPQHF. The CDR3 DNA follows: TGTGCCAGCAGTTTACGCAGAAGCAATCAGCCCCAGCATTTT.

The chain combines TRBV7-6 with TRBJ2-3; D is perhaps TRBD1 (6 bases). CDR3 size: 16 residues. V lost 5 bases to trimming and J lost 4 bases, with 19 bases between them. CDR1 is SGHVS and CDR2 is FNYEAQ in the germline V gene. The CDR3 DNA is TGTGCCAGCAGCCCCTCACCGCAGGGGTTTGCAGATACGCAGTATTTT. This gives the protein CASSPSPQGFADTQYF.

The chain uses TRBV5-4 and TRBJ2-7, with 8 bases that match TRBD2. V was pared by 0 bases and J by 4 bases, with 9 bases of the junction left unmatched. Germline assignment: CDR1 SGHNT and CDR2 YYREEE (reference sequence). CDR3 length: 16 amino acids. CDR3 protein: CASSLEPGLATYEQYF. In nucleotides, the CDR3 is TGTGCCAGCAGCTTGGAACCAGGACTAGCTACGTACGAGCAGTACTTC.

The rearrangement joins TRBV30 to TRBJ1-3; D unclear. There are 14 residues in the CDR3. Trimming pared 1 base from V and 1 base from J, leaving 8 bases between. From germline, CDR1 is GTSNPN and CDR2 SVGIG (reference sequence). CDR3 residues: CAWSGRGSGNTIYF. As DNA, the CDR3 is TGTGCCTGGAGTGGGAGAGGATCTGGAAACACCATATATTTT.